The 23 T cell receptor beta chains presented below share a single source sample, sequenced in a study of blood T cells in healthy people across ages. The use of a sample-barcoded 5' primer and a J-beta primer mix characterized a second PCR of about 6 to 11 cycles. A single record per CDR3 protein comes from TCRdb applying MiXCR to the 5' RACE reads. The sample records hundreds of thousands of distinct CDR3 sequences, approximately 30% being singletons. The sequenced material came from blood. All receptors come from a woman aged 80 or over in good health.

This clonotype was detected a few times. The chain carries TRBV27 and TRBJ1-1; TRBD1 might be the D (5 bases). Trimming cost V 1 base and J 3 bases, with 9 bases left between them. The CDR3 is made up of 14 amino acids. Germline V gene data show CDR1 as MNHEY and CDR2 as SMNVEV (reference sequence). CDR3 in amino acids: CASSLFREDTEAFF. CDR3 in DNA: TGTGCCAGCAGTTTATTCAGGGAGGACACTGAAGCTTTCTTT.

This clonotype was observed at least ten times. The V and J genes are TRBV7-6 and TRBJ2-5; D ambiguous. The CDR3 totals 18 residues. V was cut by 5 bases and J by 2 bases, with 24 bases left in between. Germline CDR1 is SGHVS and CDR2 is FNYEAQ. DNA of the CDR3: TGTGCCAGCAGCCAAGGAATTTTTACCGGGTCTTATCAAGAGACCCAGTACTTC. Translated, it gives CASSQGIFTGSYQETQYF.

This clonotype was seen more than once but under ten times. This rearrangement joins TRBV12-3 or TRBV12-4 to TRBJ2-3, with TRBD2 identical over 10 bases. The CDR3 sequence is 15 residues long. J was trimmed by 4 bases and V by 2 bases; bases with no gene match: 3. Here the CDR3 DNA reads TGTGCCAGCAGTTTACTAGCGGGGGTGCCAGATACGCAGTATTTT. This translates into CASSLLAGVPDTQYF.

This clonotype showed up many times. This sequence may be a read error, since a much larger clone differs from it by one base. The V and J genes are TRBV20-1 and TRBJ2-7; possibly TRBD1 or TRBD2 for D (5 bases each). V was trimmed by 5 bases and J by 7 bases, leaving 21 bases between them. The length of the CDR3 is 14 residues. Looked up from germline, CDR1 is DFQATT and CDR2 is SNEGSKA (reference sequence). Written as DNA, the CDR3 is TGCAGTGCTTTAGATGTGGGGGTTTACAATGAGCAGTACTTC. Its protein is CSALDVGVYNEQYF.

This clonotype showed up many times. The chain employs TRBV20-1 and TRBJ2-7; unclear D gene. CDR1 and CDR2 (germline): DFQATT, SNEGSKA (reference sequence). Trimming removed 3 bases from V and 0 bases from J, with 6 bases in between. CDR3 length equals 12 residues. CDR3 DNA sequence: TGCAGTGCTAGTCCGGTCTCCTACGAGCAGTACTTC. As protein: CSASPVSYEQYF.

For this clonotype: Being one base from a much bigger clone, this may be a read error. The chain couples TRBV9 to TRBJ2-7, with 8 bases that match TRBD2. The germline gives CDR1 SGDLS, CDR2 YYNGEE. The J segment lost 9 bases and the V segment lost 5 bases, leaving 10 bases of the junction unmatched. CDR3 size: 13 residues. CDR3 sequence: CASRGGGSYGQYF. In DNA, the CDR3 is TGTGCCAGCAGGGGCGGGGGGTCCTATGGGCAGTACTTC.

This clonotype occurred many times. The rearrangement uses TRBV28 and TRBJ2-7; no clear D. This CDR3 is built from 14 residues. Germline V CDR1 and CDR2: MDHEN, SYDVKM. Trimming stripped 6 bases from V and 0 bases from J, with 12 bases between. In DNA, the CDR3 is TGTGCCAGCAGCTCGGGCGGCCTCTCCTACGAGCAGTACTTC. This gives the protein CASSSGGLSYEQYF.

This clonotype was detected only a few times. A much larger clone lies one base from this, so it may be a read error. The chain couples TRBV11-2 to TRBJ2-5; D not resolved. Germline V gene data show CDR1 as SGHAT and CDR2 as FQNNGV. The CDR3 is 14 residues long. CDR3 amino acids: CDSSLIRFQETQYF. The CDR3, as DNA: TGTGACAGCAGCCTTATTAGGTTCCAAGAGACCCAGTACTTC.

CDR3 protein: CASSPRPGQMNTEAFF. The CDR3 DNA reads TGTGCCAGCTCACCTAGACCGGGACAGATGAACACTGAAGCTTTCTTT. The genes are TRBV18 and TRBJ1-1; 7 nucleotides align to TRBD1. The CDR3 extends over 16 amino acids. From germline, CDR1 is KGHSH and CDR2 LQKENI. The junction had 7 bases not matched to a gene; V was cut back by 3 bases and J by 0 bases.

This clonotype was recorded a few times. V is TRBV7-9 and J is TRBJ1-2, with D tentatively TRBD1 (5 bases). Trimming pared 5 bases from V and 5 bases from J, leaving 18 bases between. This CDR3 contains 15 residues. Germline V gene lookup returns CDR1 SEHNR and CDR2 FQNEAQ (reference sequence). The CDR3 here is CASSLINRDSYGYTF. CDR3 nucleotide sequence: TGTGCCAGCAGCCTCATCAATCGGGACTCTTATGGCTACACCTTC.

This clonotype was seen ten or more times. The rearrangement joins TRBV5-6 to TRBJ2-5; 9 nucleotides agree with TRBD2. The CDR3 is 16 amino acids. V lost 1 base, J lost 2 bases, and 6 bases stayed unmatched. Germline V lookup: CDR1 SGHDT, CDR2 YYEEEE. In DNA, the CDR3 is TGTGCCAGCAGCTTGACCCTAGCGGGGTGGCAAGAGACCCAGTACTTC. Amino acids: CASSLTLAGWQETQYF.

As to this clonotype: A much larger clonotype is one base distant, so this may be a read error. For the CDR3, the DNA is TGTGCCAGCAACTTTAACGGGGGGGCCAAAGAGACCCAGTACTTC. Translation: CASNFNGGAKETQYF. The chain combines TRBV7-2 with TRBJ2-5; 8 nucleotides align to TRBD2. The CDR3 length is 15 residues. J was trimmed by 3 bases and V by 7 bases; bases with no gene match: 10. CDR1 is SGHTA and CDR2 is FQGNSA in the germline V gene.

The genes are TRBV5-1 and TRBJ1-1; TRBD1 agrees at 10 bases. The CDR3 is 19 amino acids. V lost 5 bases and J lost 2; bases outside the gene matches: 18. Germline V gene lookup returns CDR1 SGHRS and CDR2 YFSETQ. CDR3 residues: CASSSDRGLLRFLNTEAFF. CDR3 bases: TGCGCCAGCAGTTCCGACAGGGGGCTGTTGAGGTTCTTAAACACTGAAGCTTTCTTT.

This clonotype was counted at least ten times. V gene TRBV14 combines with J gene TRBJ2-7; 8 bases map to TRBD1. CDR1 is SGHDN, CDR2 FVKESK, per germline. V lost 1 base and J lost 3; bases outside the gene matches: 20. CDR3 length equals 20 residues. The chain's CDR3 is CASSQVYRQGAKSWFYEQYF. Here the CDR3 DNA reads TGTGCCAGCAGCCAAGTTTATAGGCAGGGGGCGAAGTCGTGGTTCTACGAGCAGTACTTC.

The V gene is TRBV6-1, the J gene TRBJ2-3; D gene ambiguous. The CDR3 runs to 15 residues. Deletions cut 6 bases from V and 1 base from J, with 14 bases between. In germline, CDR1 is MNHNS, CDR2 SASEGT. CDR3 DNA: TGTGCCAGCAGACGCGACCGTTCGGGCACAGATACGCAGTATTTT. Protein product: CASRRDRSGTDTQYF.

The chain joins TRBV15 to TRBJ2-3, with TRBD1 matching over 9 bases. The CDR3 is 16 amino acids. From germline, CDR1 is LNHNV and CDR2 YYDKDF (reference sequence). Trimming took 1 base from V and 4 from J; bases not matched to a gene: 6. This CDR3 is CATSRGGRQGADTQYF. As DNA, the CDR3 is TGTGCCACCAGCAGAGGGGGTCGACAGGGGGCAGATACGCAGTATTTT.

This clonotype came up many times. J is TRBJ2-7 and V is TRBV20-1; 9 nucleotides agree with TRBD1. Losses at the gene ends were 0 bases for V and 3 bases for J; bases not matched to a gene: 6. This CDR3 spans 15 amino acids. The V gene's germline CDR1 is DFQATT and CDR2 SNEGSKA (reference sequence). The CDR3 coding sequence is TGCAGTGCTAGAGACCCGAGACAGGGGGGCTACGAGCAGTACTTC. This sequence encodes CSARDPRQGGYEQYF.

A remark on this clonotype: Given a much more abundant clone one base away, this may be a read error. The chain carries TRBV2 and TRBJ2-3, with 16 bases matching TRBD2. The CDR3 has 16 residues. CDR1 is SNHLY, CDR2 FYNNEI, per germline. The CDR3 DNA is TGTGCCTGCAGGGGACTAGCGGGGGGGCGGGGTGATACGCAGTATTTT. This codes for CACRGLAGGRGDTQYF.

The chain joins TRBV7-2 to TRBJ2-2; TRBD2 agrees at 9 bases. Germline V CDR1 and CDR2: SGHTA, FQGNSA. The length of the CDR3 is 17 residues. V was pared by 1 base and J by 8 bases, with 11 bases of the junction left unmatched. CDR3 sequence reads: CASSLVLASGARGELFF. CDR3 nucleotide sequence: TGTGCCAGCAGCTTAGTACTGGCTAGCGGGGCCCGGGGGGAGCTGTTTTTT.

A remark on this clonotype: A read error may explain this, as a much larger clone is one base away. The chain has TRBV6-1 and TRBJ2-1; the match to TRBD2 covers 7 bases. Gene TRBJ2-7 matches the end of the DNA better, so the J call may be wrong. Germline V CDR1 and CDR2: MNHNS, SASEGT. This CDR3 region has 15 residues. The CDR3 here is CASTQTGTTYNEQYF. DNA of the CDR3: TGTGCCAGCACCCAGACCGGGACTACATACAATGAGCAGTACTTC.

In this sample, this clonotype turned up many times. This chain uses TRBV7-9 with TRBJ2-7; 9 bases map to TRBD1. This CDR3 comprises 16 residues. Germline V gives CDR1 SEHNR, CDR2 FQNEAQ (reference sequence). J gave up 5 bases and V 5 bases, and 13 bases lay outside the gene matches. The CDR3 DNA reads TGTGCCAGCAGCCTTCGACAGGGGGAAGTCACGGACGAGCAGTACTTC. Amino acid sequence: CASSLRQGEVTDEQYF.

V usage is TRBV7-2 and J usage is TRBJ2-3; 15 bases agree with TRBD2. J was trimmed by 9 bases and V by 5 bases; bases with no gene match: 9. This CDR3 has 16 amino acids. Germline-derived CDR1 and CDR2 are SGHTA and FQGNSA. The DNA for the CDR3 is TGTGCCAGCAGCACTCGGACTAGCGGGAGGGCAGGAACGCAGTATTTT. It is translated as CASSTRTSGRAGTQYF. Full variable domain (rest looked up from reference TRBV7-2 and TRBJ2-3): GAGVSQSPSNKVTEKGKDVELRCDPISGHTALYWYRQSLGQGLEFLIYFQGNSAPDKSGLPSDRFSAERTGGSVSTLTIQRTQQEDSAVYLCASSTRTSGRAGTQYFGPGTRLTVL.

A note on this clonotype: Since a much larger clone is just one base distant, this may be a read error. The CDR3 DNA sequence: TGTGCCAGCAGCTTACCTTGGACTAGCGGGGGGGGAAAAGAGACCCAGTTCTTC. Amino acid sequence: CASSLPWTSGGGKETQFF. The chain employs TRBV7-2 and TRBJ2-1; 15 nucleotides align to TRBD2. CDR1 SGHTA and CDR2 FQGNSA come from the germline V gene. This CDR3 comprises 18 residues. The junction had 15 bases not matched to a gene; V was cut back by 2 bases and J by 13 bases.